One T cell receptor beta chain is described in this entry. In blood CD8+ and CD4+ T cells, TCR beta underwent sequencing. The entry originates in a study of CD8 T cells in Susac syndrome. The CDR3 is 16 residues long. Per germline, CDR1 SQVTM and CDR2 ANQGSEA. V was shortened by 6 bases and J by 0 bases, with 18 bases between the two germline ends. Random hexamers served to reverse transcribe about 0.5 to 1 ug RNA. TCRdb passed the immunoSEQ multiplex PCR reads through MiXCR, listing each CDR3 protein once. This sample carries around 18,000 distinct CDR3 sequences, roughly 96% of them seen once, and the ten largest clones take over 0.2%.

The chain combines TRBV29-1 with TRBJ2-1; tentative D call: TRBD2 (6 bases). Sequencing was performed on CD8+ T cells from PBMCs. The sequence came from a human donor in good health. DNA for the CDR3: TGCAGCGTACAAAGACTAGAGTCAATCTCCTACAATGAGCAGTTCTTC. Protein: CSVQRLESISYNEQFF.